A selection of T cell receptor beta chains follows, all from one sample in a study of T cells in localized non-small cell lung cancer. The method was immunoSEQ multiplex PCR; TCRdb's version includes in-frame clones alone and lacks a portion of them. The sample shows over 1,100 clones, more than 25% of them seen only once. The sequencing here drew on lung tumor tissue, taken before any cancer treatment. Every receptor here comes from a male donor aged 60 or older with stage II lung adenocarcinoma. The CDR3 runs from the conserved cysteine through the conserved F or W. The D gene is left open where the match is weak. A row's size may be missing; if present it is once, few, many or a size class.

len	d_gene	abundance	v_gene	j_gene	CDR3nt	CDR3aa
13	.	.	TRBV18	TRBJ1-5	TGTGCCACCCAGCAGGCAGGCAATCAGCCCCAGCATTTT	CATQQAGNQPQHF
13	.	.	TRBV6-8	TRBJ2-2	TGTGCCAGCAGTTACCTGGGGGCCGGGGAGCTGTTTTTT	CASSYLGAGELFF
15	.	few	TRBV7-5	TRBJ2-1	TGTGCCAGCAGCTTAGCTAGCGGGAGTAATAATGAGCAGTTCTTC	CASSLASGSNNEQFF
12	.	.	TRBV18	TRBJ1-1	TGTGCCAGCTCAACACTCGGAACTGAAGCTTTCTTT	CASSTLGTEAFF
15	TRBD2	few	TRBV23-1	TRBJ2-1	TGCGCCAGCAGCCAAGGGACTAGCGGGATGAATGAGCAGTTCTTC	CASSQGTSGMNEQFF
13	TRBD1	.	TRBV19	TRBJ2-1	TGTGCCAGTAGTGACCCGGACAGGCTGGTGCAGTTCTTC	CASSDPDRLVQFF
15	TRBD2	few	TRBV6-8	TRBJ2-7	TGTGCCAGCAGTTACTCCCGGCGGGGGGGCTACGAGCAGTACTTC	CASSYSRRGGYEQYF
14	TRBD1	.	TRBV18	TRBJ2-7	TGTGCCAGCTCACCATTGGACAGGGACTACGAGCAGTACTTC	CASSPLDRDYEQYF
14	TRBD1	few	TRBV6-8	TRBJ2-7	TGTGCCAGCGGGTCCAACAGGGGGCGGGGCGAGCAGTACTTC	CASGSNRGRGEQYF
13	TRBD2	large	TRBV6-8	TRBJ2-1	TGTGCCAGCAGTTACGCGGGAGTCTATGAGCAGTTCTTC	CASSYAGVYEQFF
14	.	.	TRBV11-3	TRBJ2-7	TGTGCCAGCAGCTTAGGGAGGGACATCTTCGAGCAGTACTTC	CASSLGRDIFEQYF
15	.	medium-sized	TRBV11-3	TRBJ2-1	TGTGCCAGCAGCTTAGTAACTGGAATCTACAATGAGCAGTTCTTC	CASSLVTGIYNEQFF
12	TRBD1	.	TRBV30	TRBJ2-7	TGTGCCACAGGGACAGGGTACCACGAGCAGTACTTC	CATGTGYHEQYF
14	.	.	TRBV5-1	TRBJ1-1	TGCGCCAGCAGCGAACCCCAGGGCTACACTGAAGCTTTCTTT	CASSEPQGYTEAFF
15	.	few	TRBV11-3	TRBJ2-2	TGTGCCAGCAGCTTAGGGGGGACTAACACCGGGGAGCTGTTTTTT	CASSLGGTNTGELFF
15	.	.	TRBV5-1	TRBJ2-7	TGCGCCAGCAGCTTCGGACGGTATGTTGGGAACGAGCAGTACTTC	CASSFGRYVGNEQYF
15	.	large	TRBV11-3	TRBJ2-2	TGTGCCAGCAGCTTTCGGAGTCCGAACACCGGGGAGCTGTTTTTT	CASSFRSPNTGELFF
14	.	medium-sized	TRBV11-3	TRBJ2-7	TGTGCCAGCAGCTCGCAACAGGGAAATTACGAGCAGTACTTC	CASSSQQGNYEQYF
16	.	medium-sized	TRBV6-1	TRBJ1-2	TGTGCCAGCAGTGAAGCCTCTTTCAGGGTTACCTATGGCTACACCTTC	CASSEASFRVTYGYTF
15	.	few	TRBV7-5	TRBJ2-7	TGTGCCAGCAGCCCCCTACTAGCGGGAGTTAACGAGCAGTACTTC	CASSPLLAGVNEQYF
14	.	.	TRBV30	TRBJ2-3	TGTGCCTGGAGTGTAGGGATTGATGGAGATACGCAGTATTTT	CAWSVGIDGDTQYF
17	TRBD1	.	TRBV11-3	TRBJ2-5	TGTGCCAGCAGCTCACGACCACCGGGACAGGGGATGGAGACCCAGTACTTC	CASSSRPPGQGMETQYF
15	.	.	TRBV30	TRBJ1-5	TGTGCCTGGAGTAGAAGAGCAGGGGGCAATCAGCCCCAGCATTTT	CAWSRRAGGNQPQHF
16	TRBD1	.	TRBV11-3	TRBJ2-3	TGTGCCAGCAGCTCCGGACCGGGACAGGTCACAGATACGCAGTATTTT	CASSSGPGQVTDTQYF
16	.	large	TRBV9	TRBJ2-7	TGTGCCAGCAGCGTGACGGGGGCAGCCTTTGGCGACGAGCAGTACTTC	CASSVTGAAFGDEQYF
15	TRBD1	few	TRBV6-8	TRBJ1-4	TGTGCCATCAGCACTGACAGGGGAACTAATGAAAAACTGTTTTTT	CAISTDRGTNEKLFF
13	.	.	TRBV6-8	TRBJ2-7	TGTGCCAGCATGAGTCAGGGGACCTACGAGCAGTACTTC	CASMSQGTYEQYF
14	TRBD1	medium-sized	TRBV10-3	TRBJ2-7	TGTGCCATCAGTGAGTCGGACAGGGGCTACGAGCAGTACTTC	CAISESDRGYEQYF
17	.	few	TRBV15	TRBJ1-2	TGTGCCACCAGCAGAGGGCTTAAGAATCCTTTTAACTATGGCTACACCTTC	CATSRGLKNPFNYGYTF
18	TRBD1	few	TRBV11-3	TRBJ1-1	TGTGCCAGCAGCAGAGAACCCGGGACAGGACGTGGACAAACTGAAGCTTTCTTT	CASSREPGTGRGQTEAFF
15	TRBD1	medium-sized	TRBV6-8	TRBJ2-1	TGTGCCATCAAGGGTTTAGGGACAGGGGAAGGTGAGCAGTTCTTC	CAIKGLGTGEGEQFF
17	TRBD2	.	TRBV11-3	TRBJ2-7	TGTGCCAGCAGCTTGACTAGCGGGAGGGTTTACTCCTACGAGCAGTACTTC	CASSLTSGRVYSYEQYF
17	.	few	TRBV1	TRBJ2-7	TGCGCCAGCAGCCAAGATCCGGGTAGCGGGAGCTCCTACGAGCAGTACTTC	CASSQDPGSGSSYEQYF
15	TRBD1	.	TRBV28	TRBJ1-5	TGTGCCAGCAGTTTACTACAGGGGAGCAATCAGCCCCAGCATTTT	CASSLLQGSNQPQHF
12	TRBD2	.	TRBV6-8	TRBJ2-1	TGTGCCAGCAGTTTCAGCGGGAGGGCGAAGTTCTTC	CASSFSGRAKFF
14	.	.	TRBV19	TRBJ2-7	TGTGCCAGTAGCCAGGACGGATACTCCTACGAGCAGTACTTC	CASSQDGYSYEQYF
16	.	few	TRBV6-1	TRBJ2-3	TGTGCCAGCAGTGAAGCCTGGGGCCAGGGCACAGATACGCAGTATTTT	CASSEAWGQGTDTQYF
15	.	.	TRBV6-8	TRBJ1-1	TGTGCCAGCAGTTACCCTGGGACGGATAACACTGAAGCTTTCTTT	CASSYPGTDNTEAFF
17	.	.	TRBV7-5	TRBJ1-5	.	CASSFGTGARSDQPQHF
13	.	few	TRBV29-1	TRBJ1-1	TGCAGCGTTGAAGATGGGTCTTACACTGAAGCTTTCTTT	CSVEDGSYTEAFF
15	TRBD2	.	TRBV18	TRBJ2-5	TGTGCCAGCTCACCACCGGGGACTAGCACCCGGACCCAGTACTTC	CASSPPGTSTRTQYF
16	.	.	TRBV11-3	TRBJ2-1	TGTGCCAGCAGCTTAGTCCTCTTGGGTAGCTTTGGTGAGCAGTTCTTC	CASSLVLLGSFGEQFF
17	.	.	TRBV14	TRBJ2-3	TGTGCCAGCAGCCAAGAGGTATTGCAGGGGCTACACGATACGCAGTATTTT	CASSQEVLQGLHDTQYF
13	.	medium-sized	TRBV7-4	TRBJ1-1	TGTGCCAGCACCACAGGGCCGAACACTGAAGCTTTCTTT	CASTTGPNTEAFF
18	TRBD1	few	TRBV6-8	TRBJ2-7	TGTGCCAGCAGCACCGTGCACAGGGGGTCGTTCTTCCGTGCGGAGCAGTACTTC	CASSTVHRGSFFRAEQYF
13	.	.	TRBV7-2	TRBJ2-2	TGTGCCAGTCTTAGCGGGAACACCGGGGAGCTGTTTTTT	CASLSGNTGELFF
16	TRBD2	.	TRBV15	TRBJ2-5	TGTGCCACCAGCAGAGATATAGGCGCAGCGGGGGAGACCCAGTACTTC	CATSRDIGAAGETQYF
17	TRBD2	medium-sized	TRBV11-3	TRBJ2-2	TGTGCCAGCAGCTTAACCTTGCTAGCGGGAGACACCGGGGAGCTGTTTTTT	CASSLTLLAGDTGELFF
12	.	few	TRBV6-8	TRBJ2-2	TGTGCCATTAAACATAGCACCGGGGAGCTGTTTTTT	CAIKHSTGELFF
15	TRBD1	.	TRBV9	TRBJ1-1	TGTGCCAGCAGTCGGACAGGGTCTTGGGGCACTGAAGCTTTCTTT	CASSRTGSWGTEAFF
15	TRBD1	.	TRBV11-3	TRBJ1-2	TGTGCCAGCAGACCGACAGGGTTGTACAACTATGGCTACACCTTC	CASRPTGLYNYGYTF
15	TRBD1	few	TRBV28	TRBJ2-7	TGTGCCAGCAGTTCCACCGGACAGGGGGCTCGGAAGCAGTACTTC	CASSSTGQGARKQYF